This is a list of T cell receptor beta chains from one sample in a study of blood T cell repertoires in COVID-19. Libraries were prepared by immunoSEQ multiplex PCR; TCRdb keeps only in-frame clonotypes and omits some of them. The data hold 180,000 or so clones, with roughly four fifths observed a single time. Sequenced input: PBMCs or T cells enriched from blood (not recorded which). Every receptor here comes from a man in his forties or fifties who had recovered from COVID-19. Each CDR3 is given with its conserved first and last residue. A D gene is named only where the DNA matches it firmly. Size is omitted from some rows. Given values are once, few, many or a class for expanded clones.

size: -
D: TRBD1
J: TRBJ2-7
V: TRBV3-1/TRBV3-2
CDR3: CASSRRSGQGYEQYF
DNA: TGTGCCAGCAGCCGCCGATCGGGACAGGGTTACGAGCAGTACTTC

size: -
D: -
J: TRBJ2-7
V: TRBV2
CDR3: CASSDSYEQYF
DNA: TGTGCCAGCAGTGACTCGTACGAGCAGTACTTC

size: once
D: -
J: TRBJ1-1
V: TRBV5-8
CDR3: CASSFRQEAFF
DNA: TGTGCCAGCAGCTTTCGACAGGAAGCTTTCTTT

size: -
D: -
J: TRBJ2-3
V: TRBV11-3
CDR3: CASSSRTDTDTQYF
DNA: TGTGCCAGCAGCTCCAGGACAGACACAGATACGCAGTATTTT

size: -
D: -
J: TRBJ2-5
V: TRBV4-2
CDR3: CASSQDLGAQGTQYF
DNA: TGTGCCAGCAGCCAAGATTTAGGGGCGCAAGGGACCCAGTACTTC

size: -
D: TRBD1
J: TRBJ1-4
V: TRBV5-1
CDR3: CASSFNGQGNEKLFF
DNA: TGCGCCAGCAGCTTTAATGGACAGGGTAATGAAAAACTGTTTTTT

size: -
D: -
J: TRBJ2-3
V: TRBV28
CDR3: CASSLGPAQDTQYF
DNA: TGTGCCAGCAGTTTAGGTCCGGCACAGGATACGCAGTATTTT

size: -
D: -
J: TRBJ1-1
V: TRBV6-5
CDR3: CASSHGMGAYTEAFF
DNA: TGTGCCAGCAGTCATGGCATGGGGGCGTACACTGAAGCTTTCTTT

size: few
D: -
J: TRBJ2-6
V: TRBV5-1
CDR3: CASSLGARPGANVLTF
DNA: TGCGCCAGCAGCTTGGGTGCGAGGCCCGGGGCCAACGTCCTGACTTTC

size: -
D: -
J: TRBJ2-5
V: TRBV25-1
CDR3: CASSEKLQETQYF
DNA: TGTGCCAGCAGTGAAAAACTCCAAGAGACCCAGTACTTC

size: -
D: TRBD1
J: TRBJ1-5
V: TRBV28
CDR3: CASRGTGEVRQPQHF
DNA: TGTGCCAGCAGAGGGACAGGGGAAGTTCGTCAGCCCCAGCATTTT

size: -
D: TRBD1
J: TRBJ1-3
V: TRBV28
CDR3: CASSSRGRLSGNTIYF
DNA: TGTGCCAGCAGTTCCAGGGGGCGACTCTCTGGAAACACCATATATTTT

size: -
D: -
J: TRBJ2-5
V: TRBV4-1
CDR3: CASSLNEETQYF
DNA: TGCGCCAGCAGCCTAAATGAGGAGACCCAGTACTTC

size: -
D: -
J: TRBJ2-3
V: TRBV7-9
CDR3: CASSLGRSGYGDTQYF
DNA: TGTGCCAGCAGCTTAGGCCGGTCAGGCTATGGGGATACGCAGTATTTT

size: -
D: TRBD1
J: TRBJ1-4
V: TRBV5-1
CDR3: CASSLKGQGQEKLFF
DNA: TGCGCCAGCAGCCTAAAGGGACAGGGACAGGAAAAACTGTTTTTT

size: -
D: -
J: TRBJ1-5
V: TRBV15
CDR3: CATSSGGSLGSGQPQHF
DNA: TGTGCCACCAGCAGCGGTGGAAGTTTGGGTTCAGGTCAGCCCCAGCATTTT

size: -
D: TRBD1
J: TRBJ1-1
V: TRBV19
CDR3: CASSIMYRGDGTEAFF
DNA: TGTGCCAGTAGTATAATGTACAGGGGAGACGGTACTGAAGCTTTCTTT

size: -
D: -
J: TRBJ1-2
V: TRBV7-9
CDR3: CASSDRGETDNYGYTF
DNA: TGTGCCAGCAGCGACCGTGGAGAGACAGACAACTATGGCTACACCTTC

size: -
D: TRBD1
J: TRBJ2-2
V: TRBV5-6
CDR3: CASSRTGNTGELFF
DNA: TGTGCCAGCAGTCGGACAGGGAACACCGGGGAGCTGTTTTTT

size: -
D: TRBD1
J: TRBJ2-5
V: TRBV7-9
CDR3: CASSPLGTEETQYF
DNA: TGTGCCAGCAGCCCGCTCGGGACAGAAGAGACCCAGTACTTC

size: -
D: -
J: TRBJ1-1
V: TRBV7-2
CDR3: CASSRSGSATEAFF
DNA: TGTGCCAGCAGCCGCAGCGGGTCCGCCACTGAAGCTTTCTTT

size: -
D: -
J: TRBJ2-3
V: TRBV19
CDR3: CASSARTSTDTQYF
DNA: TGTGCCAGTAGTGCCCGGACTAGCACAGATACGCAGTATTTT

size: once
D: -
J: TRBJ2-7
V: TRBV7-2
CDR3: CASSLVVQGYEQYF
DNA: TGTGCCAGCAGCTTAGTTGTTCAGGGGTACGAGCAGTACTTC

size: -
D: TRBD1
J: TRBJ2-3
V: TRBV6-5
CDR3: CASSLDRVSTDTQYF
DNA: TGTGCCAGCAGTCTCGACAGGGTGAGCACAGATACGCAGTATTTT

size: -
D: -
J: TRBJ1-2
V: TRBV24-1
CDR3: CATSDFPGGYTF
DNA: TGTGCCACCAGTGATTTCCCGGGTGGCTACACCTTC

size: -
D: -
J: TRBJ1-2
V: TRBV7-2
CDR3: CASSSPPRGYTF
DNA: TGTGCCAGCAGCTCCCCGCCGCGGGGCTACACCTTC

size: -
D: TRBD2
J: TRBJ2-1
V: TRBV19
CDR3: CASSFSGISYNEQFF
DNA: TGTGCCAGTAGTTTTAGCGGGATCTCCTACAATGAGCAGTTCTTC

size: -
D: -
J: TRBJ1-5
V: TRBV21-1
CDR3: CASSKWSSDNQPQHF
DNA: TGTGCCAGCAGCAAATGGTCGTCAGACAATCAGCCCCAGCATTTT

size: -
D: TRBD1
J: TRBJ1-5
V: TRBV7-9
CDR3: CASSHEGAGSNQPQHF
DNA: TGTGCCAGCAGCCACGAGGGGGCCGGTAGCAATCAGCCCCAGCATTTT

size: -
D: -
J: TRBJ1-1
V: TRBV14
CDR3: CASSQVSGLNTEAFF
DNA: TGTGCCAGCAGCCAAGTATCCGGGTTGAACACTGAAGCTTTCTTT

size: -
D: -
J: TRBJ1-3
V: TRBV5-1
CDR3: CASSASPQGSGNTIYF
DNA: TGCGCCAGCAGCGCGTCGCCACAGGGATCTGGAAACACCATATATTTT

size: few
D: TRBD1
J: TRBJ2-1
V: TRBV7-9
CDR3: CASSLADRRNEQFF
DNA: TGTGCCAGCAGCTTAGCGGACAGGCGCAATGAGCAGTTCTTC